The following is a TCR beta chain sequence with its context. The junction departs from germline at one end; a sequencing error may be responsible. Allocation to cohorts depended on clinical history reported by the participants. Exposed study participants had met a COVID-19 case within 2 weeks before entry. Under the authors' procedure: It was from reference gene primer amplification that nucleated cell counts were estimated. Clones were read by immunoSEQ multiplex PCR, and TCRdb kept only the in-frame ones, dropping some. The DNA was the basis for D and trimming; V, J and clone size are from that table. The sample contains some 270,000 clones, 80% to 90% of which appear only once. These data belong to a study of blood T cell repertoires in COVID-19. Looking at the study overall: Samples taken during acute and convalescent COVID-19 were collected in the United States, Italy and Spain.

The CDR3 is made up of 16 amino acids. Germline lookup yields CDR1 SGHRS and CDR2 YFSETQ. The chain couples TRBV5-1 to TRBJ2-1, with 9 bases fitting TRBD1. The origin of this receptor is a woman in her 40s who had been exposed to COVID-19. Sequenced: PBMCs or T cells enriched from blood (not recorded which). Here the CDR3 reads CASSPSRDRVVGEQFF. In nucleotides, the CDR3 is TGTGCCAGCAGCCCCTCCCGGGACAGGGTGGTGGGTGAGCAGTTCTTC.